A single T cell receptor beta chain is shown here with its context. Its specificity is not known. This same CDR3 is encoded by further DNA sequences in the sample. TCRdb's copy holds only in-frame clones and misses some; the assay was immunoSEQ multiplex PCR. The sample has some 1.1 million clones; around 77% are singletons. The sample originates from a study of shared clonotypes between healthy human individuals. Study-level points and caveats: Shared clonotypes: 4.5% to 5% naive CD4, 3.5% to 4% naive CD8, about 2.4% memory CD4, under 0.45% memory CD8. It was the non-shared clonotypes that had lower generation probabilities than clonotypes shared by all four donors.

The source is a man between 18 and 35 years old in good health. Some clones in this sample may be carry-over from other donors' samples. The sequenced sample was memory CD4+ T cells from PBMCs. Stated subset: CD45RA-negative fraction.

CDR3 loop: CASSFLSRSGELFF. In DNA form, the CDR3 reads TGTGCCAGCAGCTTTTTGTCGAGGTCCGGGGAGCTGTTTTTT. V and J are TRBV7-7 and TRBJ2-2; D unclear. The CDR3 runs 14 residues. Germline-derived CDR1 and CDR2 are SSHAT and FNYEAQ (reference sequence). The V gene lost 3 bases and the J gene lost 6 bases, with 11 bases spanning the gap.